Listed below are T cell receptor beta chains from one sample, sequenced in a study of blood T cell repertoires in COVID-19. TCRdb's table, derived via immunoSEQ multiplex PCR, lists solely in-frame clones and lacks some. Of roughly 100,000 clones listed, around 92% are singletons. The specimen sequenced was peripheral blood. These receptors were taken from a man aged 18 to 29 with acute or convalescent COVID-19. The CDR3 runs from the conserved cysteine through the conserved F or W. Fields, in order: J gene, V gene, clone size, D gene, CDR3 DNA, CDR3 protein. D genes are given only for firm matches. Clone size is given for some rows only: seen once, a few or many times, or a class if the clone is expanded.

J gene: TRBJ1-5; V gene: TRBV3-1/TRBV3-2; clone size: NA; D gene: NA; CDR3 DNA: TGTGCCAGCAGCCGGGACATCCAAAATCAGCCCCAGCATTTT; CDR3 protein: CASSRDIQNQPQHF
J gene: TRBJ2-7; V gene: TRBV27; clone size: NA; D gene: NA; CDR3 DNA: TGTGCCAGCAGTTTTCAGGGCAACTCCTACGAGCAGTACTTC; CDR3 protein: CASSFQGNSYEQYF
J gene: TRBJ1-1; V gene: TRBV5-1; clone size: NA; D gene: TRBD1; CDR3 DNA: TGCGCCAGCAGCTTGGCCGGTACAGGGGGCTACACTGAAGCTTTCTTT; CDR3 protein: CASSLAGTGGYTEAFF
J gene: TRBJ1-2; V gene: TRBV9; clone size: NA; D gene: TRBD1; CDR3 DNA: TGTGCCAGTCCCCATTGGCAGGGGGGATATGGCTACACCTTC; CDR3 protein: CASPHWQGGYGYTF
J gene: TRBJ1-5; V gene: TRBV9; clone size: NA; D gene: NA; CDR3 DNA: TGTGCCAGCAGCGTAGGGCAGGCCCTAAATCAGCCCCAGCATTTT; CDR3 protein: CASSVGQALNQPQHF
J gene: TRBJ2-7; V gene: TRBV27; clone size: NA; D gene: TRBD1; CDR3 DNA: TGTGCCAGCAACACAGGGGGTCCCCTCTACGAGCAGTACTTC; CDR3 protein: CASNTGGPLYEQYF
J gene: TRBJ1-2; V gene: TRBV7-9; clone size: NA; D gene: NA; CDR3 DNA: TGTGCCAGCAGCCCAAGGTCGGGAATTGGCTACACCTTC; CDR3 protein: CASSPRSGIGYTF
J gene: TRBJ1-2; V gene: TRBV6-5; clone size: NA; D gene: TRBD1; CDR3 DNA: TGTGCCAGCAGCGATCTCCGGACAGGGAATCATGGCTACACCTTC; CDR3 protein: CASSDLRTGNHGYTF
J gene: TRBJ1-1; V gene: TRBV18; clone size: NA; D gene: TRBD1; CDR3 DNA: TGTGCCAGCTCACTAGACAGGGATGAAGCTTTCTTT; CDR3 protein: CASSLDRDEAFF
J gene: TRBJ1-3; V gene: TRBV9; clone size: once; D gene: NA; CDR3 DNA: TGTGCCAGCAGCGTAGAGGGAGGGGTTGGAAACACCATATATTTT; CDR3 protein: CASSVEGGVGNTIYF
J gene: TRBJ2-3; V gene: TRBV18; clone size: NA; D gene: TRBD2; CDR3 DNA: TGTGCCAGCTCACCACGGCCAGCGGGAGTGGGCACAGATACGCAGTATTTT; CDR3 protein: CASSPRPAGVGTDTQYF
J gene: TRBJ2-1; V gene: TRBV9; clone size: NA; D gene: TRBD1; CDR3 DNA: TGTGCCAGCAGCGTCTCACTACAGGGGGGTGAGCAGTTCTTC; CDR3 protein: CASSVSLQGGEQFF
J gene: TRBJ2-6; V gene: TRBV5-1; clone size: NA; D gene: NA; CDR3 DNA: TGCGCCAGCAGCTTTGTGTCCTTCTCTGGGGCCAACGTCCTGACTTTC; CDR3 protein: CASSFVSFSGANVLTF
J gene: TRBJ2-3; V gene: TRBV19; clone size: NA; D gene: NA; CDR3 DNA: TGTGCCAGTAAGACAACAGGGTCCCCATTAGATACGCAGTATTTT; CDR3 protein: CASKTTGSPLDTQYF
J gene: TRBJ2-4; V gene: TRBV7-2; clone size: NA; D gene: TRBD2; CDR3 DNA: TGTGCCAGCAGCTTTTATAAGGTGGGGGGGAAAAACATTCAGTACTTC; CDR3 protein: CASSFYKVGGKNIQYF
J gene: TRBJ1-4; V gene: TRBV3-1/TRBV3-2; clone size: NA; D gene: NA; CDR3 DNA: TGTGCCAGCTCACGTCAGGGGACACAACTGTTTTTT; CDR3 protein: CASSRQGTQLFF
J gene: TRBJ2-7; V gene: TRBV5-4; clone size: NA; D gene: NA; CDR3 DNA: TGTGCCAGCAGCTTAGAGAGGGCGCCTTACGAGCAGTACTTC; CDR3 protein: CASSLERAPYEQYF
J gene: TRBJ2-5; V gene: TRBV9; clone size: once; D gene: TRBD2; CDR3 DNA: TGTGCCAGCAGCGATCCACTAGGAGCGGGGATCCAAGAGACCCAGTACTTC; CDR3 protein: CASSDPLGAGIQETQYF
J gene: TRBJ1-6; V gene: TRBV19; clone size: NA; D gene: NA; CDR3 DNA: TGTGCCAGTAGTAAGCGGCGGGACGTGGATAATTCACCCCTCCACTTT; CDR3 protein: CASSKRRDVDNSPLHF
J gene: TRBJ2-2; V gene: TRBV24-1; clone size: NA; D gene: TRBD2; CDR3 DNA: TGTGCCACCAGGGCGGGACGGGGGGACCGGGAGCTGTTTTTT; CDR3 protein: CATRAGRGDRELFF
J gene: TRBJ1-1; V gene: TRBV19; clone size: NA; D gene: TRBD1; CDR3 DNA: TGTGCCAGTAGTATTCCCTACAGGGGTGACACTGAAGCTTTCTTT; CDR3 protein: CASSIPYRGDTEAFF
J gene: TRBJ2-1; V gene: TRBV5-1; clone size: NA; D gene: NA; CDR3 DNA: TGCGCCAGCAGCTGGGACAATTCAAACAATGAGCAGTTCTTC; CDR3 protein: CASSWDNSNNEQFF
J gene: TRBJ1-1; V gene: TRBV18; clone size: NA; D gene: NA; CDR3 DNA: TGTGCCAGCTCACCACCGTCAGTCTCGCGGACTGAAGCTTTCTTT; CDR3 protein: CASSPPSVSRTEAFF
J gene: TRBJ2-7; V gene: TRBV30; clone size: NA; D gene: TRBD1; CDR3 DNA: TGTGCCTGGAGTTTTCCGGGACAGGGCTACGAGCAGTACTTC; CDR3 protein: CAWSFPGQGYEQYF
J gene: TRBJ1-1; V gene: TRBV9; clone size: NA; D gene: NA; CDR3 DNA: TGTGCCAGCAGCGTCCTAAGGAACACTGAAGCTTTCTTT; CDR3 protein: CASSVLRNTEAFF
J gene: TRBJ1-5; V gene: TRBV6-5; clone size: NA; D gene: NA; CDR3 DNA: TGTGCCAGCAGCCAACTCCAGGGGTCTTCGCCCCAGCATTTT; CDR3 protein: CASSQLQGSSPQHF
J gene: TRBJ2-3; V gene: TRBV7-2; clone size: NA; D gene: TRBD2; CDR3 DNA: TGTGCCAGCAGCTTACTGGTCGGGGGGACAGATACGCAGTATTTT; CDR3 protein: CASSLLVGGTDTQYF
J gene: TRBJ1-1; V gene: TRBV18; clone size: NA; D gene: NA; CDR3 DNA: TGTGCCAGCTCACCGTCCAGGGGTGCGAATGCTTTCTTT; CDR3 protein: CASSPSRGANAFF
J gene: TRBJ2-7; V gene: TRBV18; clone size: NA; D gene: NA; CDR3 DNA: TGTGCCAGCTCACCACAGTCGGGTAGCGGAGACTACGAGCAGTACTTC; CDR3 protein: CASSPQSGSGDYEQYF
J gene: TRBJ1-2; V gene: TRBV10-3; clone size: NA; D gene: TRBD1; CDR3 DNA: TGTGCCATCAGTACCCTCAACAGGGGAGCGGCCCAATCCTATGGCTACACCTTC; CDR3 protein: CAISTLNRGAAQSYGYTF
J gene: TRBJ2-7; V gene: TRBV7-9; clone size: NA; D gene: TRBD1; CDR3 DNA: TGTGCCAGCAGCTTCCCGGGACAGGGGGCTTACGAGCAGTACTTC; CDR3 protein: CASSFPGQGAYEQYF
J gene: TRBJ2-3; V gene: TRBV6-5; clone size: NA; D gene: NA; CDR3 DNA: TGTGCCAGCAGTTTGTATAGCGTAGGCACAGATACGCAGTATTTT; CDR3 protein: CASSLYSVGTDTQYF
J gene: TRBJ2-5; V gene: TRBV4-1; clone size: few; D gene: TRBD2; CDR3 DNA: TGCGCCAGCAGCCTGGGACTAGAAGAGACCCAGTACTTC; CDR3 protein: CASSLGLEETQYF
J gene: TRBJ2-7; V gene: TRBV6-6; clone size: NA; D gene: NA; CDR3 DNA: TGTGCCAGCAGGCCGAGGAGCTCCTACGAGCAGTACTTC; CDR3 protein: CASRPRSSYEQYF
J gene: TRBJ2-3; V gene: TRBV6-5; clone size: NA; D gene: NA; CDR3 DNA: TGTGCCAGCAGAAGACTTTCCACAGATACGCAGTATTTT; CDR3 protein: CASRRLSTDTQYF
J gene: TRBJ1-2; V gene: TRBV12-3/TRBV12-4; clone size: few; D gene: NA; CDR3 DNA: TGTGCCAGCAGTTTAGCGGAGAGAAGAGGCTACACCTTC; CDR3 protein: CASSLAERRGYTF
J gene: TRBJ1-2; V gene: TRBV4-1; clone size: once; D gene: NA; CDR3 DNA: TGCGCCAGCAGCCAAGACAGGAAGACAGAACTTAACTATGGCTACACCTTC; CDR3 protein: CASSQDRKTELNYGYTF
J gene: TRBJ2-1; V gene: TRBV27; clone size: NA; D gene: NA; CDR3 DNA: TGTGCCAGCAGTTACCCATCCGGCAGGGCGTCGTACAATGAGCAGTTCTTC; CDR3 protein: CASSYPSGRASYNEQFF
J gene: TRBJ2-4; V gene: TRBV15; clone size: once; D gene: NA; CDR3 DNA: TGTGCCACCAGCAGAGGGGGCGGGACGGAGGGCATTCAGTACTTC; CDR3 protein: CATSRGGGTEGIQYF
J gene: TRBJ2-1; V gene: TRBV3-1/TRBV3-2; clone size: once; D gene: NA; CDR3 DNA: TGTGCCAGCAGCCATAATCAGGGGAACTACAATGAGCAGTTCTTC; CDR3 protein: CASSHNQGNYNEQFF
J gene: TRBJ2-5; V gene: TRBV27; clone size: NA; D gene: NA; CDR3 DNA: TGTGCCAGCAGTTTACCAGGGAACGAGACCCAGTACTTC; CDR3 protein: CASSLPGNETQYF
J gene: TRBJ1-6; V gene: TRBV7-8; clone size: NA; D gene: TRBD1; CDR3 DNA: TGTGCCAGCAGCTTAGGGGACAGGGAGTCACCCCTCCACTTT; CDR3 protein: CASSLGDRESPLHF
J gene: TRBJ2-3; V gene: TRBV10-3; clone size: once; D gene: NA; CDR3 DNA: TGTGCCATCAGTGAGGGGCAGACAGGCACAGATACGCAGTATTTT; CDR3 protein: CAISEGQTGTDTQYF
J gene: TRBJ1-2; V gene: TRBV6-5; clone size: NA; D gene: NA; CDR3 DNA: TGTGCCAGCAGTTACGGTGTGATCGGGCAGGGCGCTGGCTACACCTTC; CDR3 protein: CASSYGVIGQGAGYTF
J gene: TRBJ2-7; V gene: TRBV19; clone size: NA; D gene: TRBD2; CDR3 DNA: TGTGCCAGTACCCCTAGCGGGAGGGCCTACGAGCAGTACTTC; CDR3 protein: CASTPSGRAYEQYF
J gene: TRBJ2-7; V gene: TRBV6-5; clone size: NA; D gene: NA; CDR3 DNA: TGTGCCAGCAGCCTATATGACAGTTCCGAGCAGTACTTC; CDR3 protein: CASSLYDSSEQYF
J gene: TRBJ2-7; V gene: TRBV7-9; clone size: NA; D gene: NA; CDR3 DNA: TGTGCCAGCGGACAACAGGGAATAGAGTACTTC; CDR3 protein: CASGQQGIEYF
J gene: TRBJ2-5; V gene: TRBV10-2; clone size: NA; D gene: TRBD2; CDR3 DNA: TGCGCCACCCGACTAGCGGGAGAAGAGACCCAGTACTTC; CDR3 protein: CATRLAGEETQYF
J gene: TRBJ1-6; V gene: TRBV9; clone size: few; D gene: TRBD1; CDR3 DNA: TGTGCCAGCAGAGAACAGGGGTATAATTCACCCCTCCACTTT; CDR3 protein: CASREQGYNSPLHF
J gene: TRBJ1-1; V gene: TRBV11-2; clone size: NA; D gene: TRBD1; CDR3 DNA: TGTGCCAGCAGCTTTAATTCCGGGACAGTGAACACTGAAGCTTTCTTT; CDR3 protein: CASSFNSGTVNTEAFF
J gene: TRBJ1-3; V gene: TRBV9; clone size: NA; D gene: TRBD1; CDR3 DNA: TGTGCCAGCAGCGTAGTTCCGGACAGGGGAAACACCATATATTTT; CDR3 protein: CASSVVPDRGNTIYF
J gene: TRBJ1-1; V gene: TRBV18; clone size: NA; D gene: TRBD1; CDR3 DNA: TGTGCCAGCTCACCACATGAACAGGGGCTTTGGACTGAAGCTTTCTTT; CDR3 protein: CASSPHEQGLWTEAFF
J gene: TRBJ2-1; V gene: TRBV12-3/TRBV12-4; clone size: NA; D gene: NA; CDR3 DNA: TGTGCCAGCAGTTTCACTAGGACGGAACAGTTCTTC; CDR3 protein: CASSFTRTEQFF
J gene: TRBJ1-1; V gene: TRBV18; clone size: NA; D gene: NA; CDR3 DNA: TGTGCCAGTTCCGGGCAGGGGAACACTGAAGCTTTCTTT; CDR3 protein: CASSGQGNTEAFF
J gene: TRBJ2-7; V gene: TRBV7-9; clone size: NA; D gene: TRBD2; CDR3 DNA: TGTGCCAGCAGCCTGGGAGGGGAGCGCTCCTACGAGCAGTACTTC; CDR3 protein: CASSLGGERSYEQYF
J gene: TRBJ2-1; V gene: TRBV24-1; clone size: NA; D gene: NA; CDR3 DNA: TGTGCCACCAGTATTATCCCCGGGTACGAGAACAATGAGCAGTTCTTC; CDR3 protein: CATSIIPGYENNEQFF
J gene: TRBJ2-2; V gene: TRBV2; clone size: NA; D gene: NA; CDR3 DNA: TGTGCCAGCAGTGTGGTAAGGGGAATCACCGGGGAGCTGTTTTTT; CDR3 protein: CASSVVRGITGELFF
J gene: TRBJ2-1; V gene: TRBV3-1/TRBV3-2; clone size: NA; D gene: TRBD2; CDR3 DNA: TGTGCCAGCAGCCAATCTAGCGGGGGGCGGGAGCAGTTCTTC; CDR3 protein: CASSQSSGGREQFF
J gene: TRBJ2-5; V gene: TRBV19; clone size: NA; D gene: TRBD2; CDR3 DNA: TGTGCCAGTAGGAAGGGGATTGGGGAGGGAGAGACCCAGTACTTC; CDR3 protein: CASRKGIGEGETQYF